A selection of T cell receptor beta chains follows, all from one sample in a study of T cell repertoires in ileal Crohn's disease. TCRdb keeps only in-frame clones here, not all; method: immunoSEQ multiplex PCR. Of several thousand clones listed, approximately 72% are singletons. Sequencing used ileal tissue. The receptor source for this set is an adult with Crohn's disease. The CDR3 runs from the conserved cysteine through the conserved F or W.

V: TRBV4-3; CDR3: CASSRELSGGPGLGQYF
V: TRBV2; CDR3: CASSGQGVMTGELFF
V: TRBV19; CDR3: CASNPGSTYEQYF
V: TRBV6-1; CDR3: CASSEAGRAIEPQHF
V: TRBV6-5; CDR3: CASRSPAQANEQFF
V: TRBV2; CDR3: CASSGTGRAGYTF
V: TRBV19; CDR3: CASRSPGGGSGEKLFF
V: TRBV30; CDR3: CARQDRTNYGYTF
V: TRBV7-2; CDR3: CASSFSGRGETQYF
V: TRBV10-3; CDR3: CAISSQGGSNQPQHF
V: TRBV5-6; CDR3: CASSTTATDGYTF
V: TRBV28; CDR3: CASSRPGSSYEQYF